One T cell receptor (beta chain) is described in this entry. The antigen remains undetermined. These data belong to a study of response to subunit inactivated influenza vaccine. Study findings and constraints: T cells newly recruited by each seasonal influenza vaccination are few, the authors suggested.

V lost 3 bases to trimming and J lost 4 bases; unmatched junction nucleotides: 3. The germline V gene encodes CDR1 SGHTA and CDR2 FQGNSA. The CDR3 is 14 amino acids. TCRdb reprocessed the RT-PCR reads via MiXCR and lists one record per CDR3 protein. The sample has about 520,000 distinct CDR3 sequences; 6.5% to 8% are singletons. The sequence came from a man between 50 and 75 years old who received an inactivated influenza vaccine. The J gene is TRBJ1-3, the V gene TRBV7-2; TRBD1 matches at 7 bases. Sequencing was performed on PBMCs from blood, taken roughly 24 months after vaccination. In DNA form, the CDR3 reads TGTGCCAGCAGCTTCACAGGGGTAGGAAACACCATATATTTT. It encodes CASSFTGVGNTIYF.